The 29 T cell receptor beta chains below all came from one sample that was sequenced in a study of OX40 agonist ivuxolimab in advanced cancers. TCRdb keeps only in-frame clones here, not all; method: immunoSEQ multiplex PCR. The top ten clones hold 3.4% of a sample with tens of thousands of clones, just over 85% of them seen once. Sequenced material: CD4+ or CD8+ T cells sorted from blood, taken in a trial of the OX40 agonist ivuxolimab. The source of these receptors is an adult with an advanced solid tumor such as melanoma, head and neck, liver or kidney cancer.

Here the CDR3 reads CASSQAGTTINYGYTF. CDR3 sequence (DNA): TGCGCCAGCAGCCAAGCCGGGACCACAATAAACTATGGCTACACCTTC. This sequence joins TRBV4-3 and TRBJ1-2; weak D call: TRBD1 (5 bases). CDR1 and CDR2 from the germline V gene are LGHNA and YSLEER. V lost 1 base, J lost 2 bases, and 14 bases lay in between. This CDR3 comprises 16 residues.

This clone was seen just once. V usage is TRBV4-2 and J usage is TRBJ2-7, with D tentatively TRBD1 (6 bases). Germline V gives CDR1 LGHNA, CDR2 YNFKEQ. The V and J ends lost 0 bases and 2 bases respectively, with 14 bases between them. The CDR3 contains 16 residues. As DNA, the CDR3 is TGTGCCAGCAGCCAAGATGTAAGGGGGTTCGCCTACGAGCAGTACTTC. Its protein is CASSQDVRGFAYEQYF.

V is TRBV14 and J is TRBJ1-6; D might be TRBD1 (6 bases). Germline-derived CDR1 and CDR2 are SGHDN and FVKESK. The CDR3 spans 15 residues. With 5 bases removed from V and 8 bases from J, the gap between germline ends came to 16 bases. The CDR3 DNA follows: TGTGCCAGCAGCAGACAGGCGGCTGAGGATTCACCCCTCCACTTT. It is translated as CASSRQAAEDSPLHF. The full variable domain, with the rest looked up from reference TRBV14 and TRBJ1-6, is EAGVTQFPSHSVIEKGQTVTLRCDPISGHDNLYWYRRVMGKEIKFLLHFVKESKQDESGMPNNRFLAERTGGTYSTLKVQPAELEDSGVYFCASSRQAAEDSPLHFGNGTRLTVT.

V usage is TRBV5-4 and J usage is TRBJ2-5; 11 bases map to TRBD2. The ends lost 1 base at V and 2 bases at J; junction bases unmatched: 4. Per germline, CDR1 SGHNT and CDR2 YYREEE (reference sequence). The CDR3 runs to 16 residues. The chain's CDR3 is CASSLLAGGRQETQYF. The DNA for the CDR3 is TGTGCCAGCAGCTTGCTAGCGGGGGGCCGACAAGAGACCCAGTACTTC.

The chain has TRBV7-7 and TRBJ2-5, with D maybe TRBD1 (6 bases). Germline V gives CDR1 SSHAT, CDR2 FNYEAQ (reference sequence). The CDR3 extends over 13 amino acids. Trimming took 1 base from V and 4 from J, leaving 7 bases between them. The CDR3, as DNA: TGTGCCAGCAGCTTAGGACAGGTAGAGACCCAGTACTTC. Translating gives CASSLGQVETQYF.

CDR3 protein: CASSLLGGNTGELFF. In DNA form, the CDR3 reads TGTGCCAGCAGCTTATTAGGGGGGAACACCGGGGAGCTGTTTTTT. V gene TRBV7-3 combines with J gene TRBJ2-2, with a weak D call TRBD1 (6 bases). This CDR3 spans 15 amino acids. Per the germline V gene, CDR1 is SGHTA and CDR2 is FQGTGA. V gave up 2 bases and J gave up 1 base, with 8 bases separating them. Full variable domain (missing parts from reference TRBV7-3 and TRBJ2-2): GAGVSQTPSNKVTEKGKYVELRCDPISGHTALYWYRQSLGQGPEFLIYFQGTGAADDSGLPNDRFFAVRPEGSVSTLKIQRTERGDSAVYLCASSLLGGNTGELFFGEGSRLTVL.

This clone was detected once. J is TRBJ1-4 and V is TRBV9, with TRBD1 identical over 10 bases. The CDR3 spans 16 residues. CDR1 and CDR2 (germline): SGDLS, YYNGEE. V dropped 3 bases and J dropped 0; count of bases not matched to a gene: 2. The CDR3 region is CASSATGGSTNEKLFF. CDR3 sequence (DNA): TGTGCCAGCAGCGCGACAGGGGGCTCAACTAATGAAAAACTGTTTTTT.

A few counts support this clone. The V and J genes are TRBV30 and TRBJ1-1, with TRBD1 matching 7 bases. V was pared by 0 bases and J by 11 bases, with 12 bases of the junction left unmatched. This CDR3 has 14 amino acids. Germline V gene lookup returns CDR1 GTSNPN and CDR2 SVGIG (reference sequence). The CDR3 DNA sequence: TGTGCCTGGAGTGTACCGGGAGGGGGCGCGGGTGCTTTCTTT. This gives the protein CAWSVPGGGAGAFF.

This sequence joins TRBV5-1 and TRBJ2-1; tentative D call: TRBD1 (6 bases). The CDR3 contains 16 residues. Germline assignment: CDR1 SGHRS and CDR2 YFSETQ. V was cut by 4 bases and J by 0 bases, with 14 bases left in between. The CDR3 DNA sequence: TGCGCCAGCAGCGAAGAAACAGGGACCTCCTACAATGAGCAGTTCTTC. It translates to CASSEETGTSYNEQFF.

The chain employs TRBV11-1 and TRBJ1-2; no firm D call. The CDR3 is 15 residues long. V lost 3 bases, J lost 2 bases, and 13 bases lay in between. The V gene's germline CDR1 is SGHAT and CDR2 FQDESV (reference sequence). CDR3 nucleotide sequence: TGTGCCAGCAGCTTGACCAGGACGGGGAACTATGGCTACACCTTC. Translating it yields CASSLTRTGNYGYTF.

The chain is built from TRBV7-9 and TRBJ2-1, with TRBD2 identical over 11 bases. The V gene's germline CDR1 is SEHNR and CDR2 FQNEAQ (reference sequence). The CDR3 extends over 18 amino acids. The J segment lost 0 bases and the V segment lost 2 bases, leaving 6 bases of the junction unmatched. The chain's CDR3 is CASSLSLAGVSSYNEQFF. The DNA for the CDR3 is TGTGCCAGCAGCTTATCACTAGCGGGGGTGAGCTCCTACAATGAGCAGTTCTTC.

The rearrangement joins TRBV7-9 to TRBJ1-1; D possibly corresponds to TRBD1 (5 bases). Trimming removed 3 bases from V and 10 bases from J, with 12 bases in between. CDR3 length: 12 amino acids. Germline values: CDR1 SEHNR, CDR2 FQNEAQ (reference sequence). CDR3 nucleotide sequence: TGTGCCAGCAGCTTTTCGGGGGACGGAGCTTTCTTT. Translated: CASSFSGDGAFF. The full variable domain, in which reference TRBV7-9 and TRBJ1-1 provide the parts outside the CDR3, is DTGVSQNPRHKITKRGQNVTFRCDPISEHNRLYWYRQTLGQGPEFLTYFQNEAQLEKSRLLSDRFSAERPKGSFSTLEIQRTEQGDSAMYLCASSFSGDGAFFGQGTRLTVV.

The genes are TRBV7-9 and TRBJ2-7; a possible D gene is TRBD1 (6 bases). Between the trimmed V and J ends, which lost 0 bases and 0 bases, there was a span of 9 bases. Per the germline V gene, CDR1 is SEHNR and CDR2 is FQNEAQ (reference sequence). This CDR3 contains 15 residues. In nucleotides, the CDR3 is TGTGCCAGCAGCTTAGCGGGGGCCCTCTCCTACGAGCAGTACTTC. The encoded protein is CASSLAGALSYEQYF.

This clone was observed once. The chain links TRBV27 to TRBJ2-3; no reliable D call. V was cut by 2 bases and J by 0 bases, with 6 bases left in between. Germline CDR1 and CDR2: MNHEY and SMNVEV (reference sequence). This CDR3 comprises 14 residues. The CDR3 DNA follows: TGTGCCAGCAGTTTACAGCTTAGCACAGATACGCAGTATTTT. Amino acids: CASSLQLSTDTQYF.

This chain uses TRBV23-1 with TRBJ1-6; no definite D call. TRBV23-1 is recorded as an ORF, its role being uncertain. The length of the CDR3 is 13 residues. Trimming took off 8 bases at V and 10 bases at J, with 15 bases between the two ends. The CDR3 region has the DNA TGCGCCAGCGGCGGACGGAGGCCCTCACCCCTCCACTTT. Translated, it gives CASGGRRPSPLHF.

CDR3: CASSSQGKSFYEQYF. The CDR3 DNA is TGTGCCAGCAGTTCACAGGGGAAGTCCTTCTACGAGCAGTACTTC. The V call is TRBV6-1, the J call TRBJ2-7; 7 nucleotides line up with TRBD1. J was trimmed by 3 bases and V by 5 bases; bases with no gene match: 10. Germline values: CDR1 MNHNS, CDR2 SASEGT. The CDR3 runs to 15 residues.

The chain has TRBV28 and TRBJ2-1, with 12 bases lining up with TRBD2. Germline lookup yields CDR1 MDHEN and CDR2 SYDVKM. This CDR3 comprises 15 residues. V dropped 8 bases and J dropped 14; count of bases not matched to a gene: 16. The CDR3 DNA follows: TGTGCCAGCGGTTCAGGACTAGCGGGAATAACGGGGGAGTTCTTC. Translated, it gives CASGSGLAGITGEFF.

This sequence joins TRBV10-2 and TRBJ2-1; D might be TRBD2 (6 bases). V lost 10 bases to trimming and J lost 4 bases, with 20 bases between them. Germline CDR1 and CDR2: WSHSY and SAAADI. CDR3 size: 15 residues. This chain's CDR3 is CATTLLQAGYNEQFF. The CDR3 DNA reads TGCGCCACCACCCTATTGCAGGCGGGGTACAATGAGCAGTTCTTC.

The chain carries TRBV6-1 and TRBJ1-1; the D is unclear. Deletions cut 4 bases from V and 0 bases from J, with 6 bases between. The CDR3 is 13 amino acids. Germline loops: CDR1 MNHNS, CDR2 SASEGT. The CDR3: CASSVGLNTEAFF. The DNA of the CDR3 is TGTGCCAGCAGTGTGGGTTTGAACACTGAAGCTTTCTTT.

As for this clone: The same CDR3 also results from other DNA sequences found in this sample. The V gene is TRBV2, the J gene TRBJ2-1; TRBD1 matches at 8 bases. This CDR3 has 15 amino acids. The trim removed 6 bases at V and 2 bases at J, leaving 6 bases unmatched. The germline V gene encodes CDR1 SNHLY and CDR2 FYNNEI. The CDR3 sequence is CASRAGTGAYNEQFF. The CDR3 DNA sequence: TGTGCCAGCAGGGCCGGGACAGGAGCCTACAATGAGCAGTTCTTC.

The CDR3 loop is CASPGINYNEQFF. CDR3 bases: TGTGCCAGCCCAGGTATTAATTACAATGAGCAGTTCTTC. This sequence joins TRBV2 and TRBJ2-1; D not certain. Germline lookup yields CDR1 SNHLY and CDR2 FYNNEI. CDR3 size: 13 residues. V was shortened by 8 bases and J by 4 bases, with 12 bases between the two germline ends.

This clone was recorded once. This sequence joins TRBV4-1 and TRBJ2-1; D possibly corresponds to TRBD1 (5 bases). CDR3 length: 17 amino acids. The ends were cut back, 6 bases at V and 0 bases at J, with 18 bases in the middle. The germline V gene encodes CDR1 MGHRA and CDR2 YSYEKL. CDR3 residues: CASSPRGALSSYNEQFF. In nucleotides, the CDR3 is TGCGCCAGCAGTCCTCGTGGGGCACTCAGCTCCTACAATGAGCAGTTCTTC.

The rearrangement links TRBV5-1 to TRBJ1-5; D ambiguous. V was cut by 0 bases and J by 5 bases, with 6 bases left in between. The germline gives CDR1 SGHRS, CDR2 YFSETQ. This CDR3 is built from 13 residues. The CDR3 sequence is CASSLGSDQPQHF. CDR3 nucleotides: TGCGCCAGCAGCTTGGGGTCTGATCAGCCCCAGCATTTT.

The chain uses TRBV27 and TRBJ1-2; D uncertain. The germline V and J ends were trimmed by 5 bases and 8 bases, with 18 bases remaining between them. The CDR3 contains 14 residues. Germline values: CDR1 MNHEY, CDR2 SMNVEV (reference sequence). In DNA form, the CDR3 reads TGTGCCAGCAGTGGGCGCGGGTTGGGGTACGGCTACACCTTC. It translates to CASSGRGLGYGYTF.

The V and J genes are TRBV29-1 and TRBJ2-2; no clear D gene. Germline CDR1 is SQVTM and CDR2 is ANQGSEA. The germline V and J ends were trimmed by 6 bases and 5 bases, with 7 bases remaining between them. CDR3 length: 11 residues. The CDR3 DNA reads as TGCAGCGTCGTTAGGACCGGGGAGCTGTTTTTT. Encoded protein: CSVVRTGELFF.

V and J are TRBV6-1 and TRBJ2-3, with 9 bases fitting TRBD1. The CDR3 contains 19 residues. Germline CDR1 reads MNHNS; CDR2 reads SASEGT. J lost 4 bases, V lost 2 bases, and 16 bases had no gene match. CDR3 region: CASSEQGQGFSVPSDTQYF. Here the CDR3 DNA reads TGTGCCAGCAGTGAACAAGGACAGGGGTTTTCCGTACCGTCAGATACGCAGTATTTT.

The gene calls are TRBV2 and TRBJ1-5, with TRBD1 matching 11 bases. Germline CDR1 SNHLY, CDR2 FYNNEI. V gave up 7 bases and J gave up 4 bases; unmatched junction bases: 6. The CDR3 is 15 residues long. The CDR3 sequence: CASNSGTGGNQPQHF. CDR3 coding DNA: TGTGCCAGCAACTCCGGGACAGGGGGTAATCAGCCCCAGCATTTT.

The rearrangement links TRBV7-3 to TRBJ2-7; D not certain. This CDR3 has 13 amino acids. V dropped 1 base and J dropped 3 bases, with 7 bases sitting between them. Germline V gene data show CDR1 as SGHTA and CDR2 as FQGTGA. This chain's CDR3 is CASSLNQDYEQYF. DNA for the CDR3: TGTGCCAGCAGCTTAAATCAGGACTACGAGCAGTACTTC.

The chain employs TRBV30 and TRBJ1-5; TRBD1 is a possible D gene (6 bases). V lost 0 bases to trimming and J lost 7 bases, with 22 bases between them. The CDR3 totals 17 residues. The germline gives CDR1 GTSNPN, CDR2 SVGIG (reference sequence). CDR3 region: CAWSVSLGQWARQPQHF. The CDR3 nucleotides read TGTGCCTGGAGTGTATCTTTAGGACAGTGGGCCCGACAGCCCCAGCATTTT.